This T cell receptor (beta chain) was profiled in a study of blood T cell repertoires in COVID-19. The method was immunoSEQ multiplex PCR; TCRdb's version includes in-frame clones alone and lacks a portion of them. Of about 300,000 clones listed, roughly 90% are singletons. Trimming removed 4 bases at V and 5 bases at J, with 14 bases between. This CDR3 has 15 residues. Germline V gives CDR1 SNHLY, CDR2 FYNNEI. This clone showed up just a few times. The chain links TRBV2 to TRBJ1-4; D unclear. The TCR originated in a woman aged 18-35 years with acute COVID-19. The sample comprised PBMCs or T cells enriched from blood (not recorded which). The CDR3 region is CASSVGDRLNEKLFF. The CDR3 DNA sequence: TGTGCCAGCAGTGTAGGAGACCGACTAAATGAAAAACTGTTTTTT.